This T cell receptor (beta chain) comes out of a study of cytomegalovirus exposure and HLA in healthy donors. Study observations and caveats: There was a cluster of highly shared sequence variants that was likely a sequencing artifact. Among TCR beta chains, those listed as cytomegalovirus-associated numbered around 180.

The CDR3 is made up of 14 amino acids. Looked up from germline, CDR1 is MNHEY and CDR2 is SMNVEV (reference sequence). Comment on this clone: What it binds is not known.

The PCR employed 60 Vbeta primers together with 13 Jbeta primers. Produced via immunoSEQ multiplex PCR; TCRdb's table is partial and in-frame only. There are more than 100,000 clones in the sample; roughly 83% occur only once, and more than 1.5% lies in the top ten. The sequence came from a man aged 40-49 years in good health and CMV-seronegative. This chain links TRBV27 with TRBJ2-5; 7 bases are shared with TRBD1. The closer fit of TRBJ2-7 to the DNA end suggests the J call may be wrong. Sequences were obtained from PBMCs. The CDR3 DNA follows: TGTGCCAGCAGTAGTCGACAGGGAACCTACGAGCAGTACTTC. Translated, it gives CASSSRQGTYEQYF.